The TCR beta chain under discussion was sequenced for a study of OX40 agonist ivuxolimab in advanced cancers. The study's findings and limits: CD8+ T cells averaged more expanded clones than CD4+. Normalized T-cell clonal expansion was also low in some nonresponders.

The CDR3 runs to 15 residues. Germline-derived CDR1 and CDR2 are MGHDK and SYGVNS. V lost 0 bases to trimming and J lost 3 bases, with 10 bases between them. Points on this clone: Its antigen is as yet unknown.

The data were produced by immunoSEQ multiplex PCR, yet TCRdb's version contains in-frame clones alone and is incomplete. The sample contains about 73,000 clones, over 75% of which appear only once. The specimen comprised CD4+ or CD8+ T cells sorted from blood, sampled in a trial of the OX40 agonist ivuxolimab. The genes are TRBV25-1 and TRBJ2-3; D uncertain. This TCR derives from an adult with an advanced solid tumor such as melanoma, head and neck, liver or kidney cancer. CDR3 bases: TGTGCCAGCAGTGAATATGAAAGAGGAACAGATACGCAGTATTTT. It translates to CASSEYERGTDTQYF.